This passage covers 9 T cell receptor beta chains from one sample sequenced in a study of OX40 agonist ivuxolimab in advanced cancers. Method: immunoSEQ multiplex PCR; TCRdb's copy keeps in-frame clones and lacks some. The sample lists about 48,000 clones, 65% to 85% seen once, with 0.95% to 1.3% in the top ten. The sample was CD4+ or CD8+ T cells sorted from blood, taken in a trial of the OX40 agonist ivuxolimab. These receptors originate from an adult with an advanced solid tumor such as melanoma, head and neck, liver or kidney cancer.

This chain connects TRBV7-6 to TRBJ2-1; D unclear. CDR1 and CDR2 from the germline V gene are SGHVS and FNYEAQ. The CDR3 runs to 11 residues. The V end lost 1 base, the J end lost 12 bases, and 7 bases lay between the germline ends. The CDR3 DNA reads TGTGCCAGCAGCTTAGAGTCGGTGCAGTTCTTC. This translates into CASSLESVQFF.

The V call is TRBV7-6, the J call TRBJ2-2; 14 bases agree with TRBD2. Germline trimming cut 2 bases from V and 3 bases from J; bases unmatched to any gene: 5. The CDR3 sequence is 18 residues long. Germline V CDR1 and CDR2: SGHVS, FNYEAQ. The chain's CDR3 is CASSLRLAGGLDTGELFF. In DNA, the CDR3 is TGTGCCAGCAGCTTAAGACTAGCGGGGGGGCTCGACACCGGGGAGCTGTTTTTT.

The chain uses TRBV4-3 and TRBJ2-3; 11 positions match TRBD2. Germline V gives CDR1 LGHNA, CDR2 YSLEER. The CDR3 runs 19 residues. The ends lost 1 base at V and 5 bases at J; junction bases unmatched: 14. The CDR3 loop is CASSQASGGLAGGIDTQYF. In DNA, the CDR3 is TGCGCCAGCAGCCAAGCGAGCGGGGGTCTAGCGGGGGGCATAGATACGCAGTATTTT.

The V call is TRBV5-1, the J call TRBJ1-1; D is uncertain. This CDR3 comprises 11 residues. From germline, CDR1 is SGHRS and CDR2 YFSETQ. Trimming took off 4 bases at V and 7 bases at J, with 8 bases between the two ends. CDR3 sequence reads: CASSELGEAFF. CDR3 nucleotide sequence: TGCGCCAGCAGCGAGTTGGGTGAAGCTTTCTTT.

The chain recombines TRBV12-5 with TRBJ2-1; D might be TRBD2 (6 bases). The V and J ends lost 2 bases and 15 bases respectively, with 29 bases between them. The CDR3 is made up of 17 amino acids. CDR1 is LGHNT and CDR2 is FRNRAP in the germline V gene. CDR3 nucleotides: TGTGCTAGTGGTTTGACTTCCCGGGACTCAAAGGCCCCCCGGCCGTTCTTC. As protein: CASGLTSRDSKAPRPFF.

The DNA for the CDR3 is TGTGCCAGCAGCGTAGGGTCGGGAGGCGCCTACAATGAGCAGTTCTTC. Its translation: CASSVGSGGAYNEQFF. This chain links TRBV9 with TRBJ2-1; 7 positions agree with TRBD2. From germline, CDR1 is SGDLS and CDR2 YYNGEE. J lost 2 bases, V lost 0 bases, and 5 bases had no gene match. The length of the CDR3 is 16 residues.

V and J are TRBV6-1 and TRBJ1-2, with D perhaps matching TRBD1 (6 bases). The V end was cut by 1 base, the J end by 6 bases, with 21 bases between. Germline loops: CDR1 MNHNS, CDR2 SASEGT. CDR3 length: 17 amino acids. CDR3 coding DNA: TGTGCCAGCAGTGAAGTGGGGGCAACACGGGCTTCAGATGGCTACACCTTC. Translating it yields CASSEVGATRASDGYTF.

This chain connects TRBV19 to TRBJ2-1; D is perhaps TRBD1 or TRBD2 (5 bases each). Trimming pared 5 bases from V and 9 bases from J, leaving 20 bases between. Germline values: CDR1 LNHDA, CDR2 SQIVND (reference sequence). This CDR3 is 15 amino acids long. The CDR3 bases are TGTGCCAGTAGTGCGGGTCTACCCTCTAGGGGTGAGCAGTTCTTC. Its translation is CASSAGLPSRGEQFF.

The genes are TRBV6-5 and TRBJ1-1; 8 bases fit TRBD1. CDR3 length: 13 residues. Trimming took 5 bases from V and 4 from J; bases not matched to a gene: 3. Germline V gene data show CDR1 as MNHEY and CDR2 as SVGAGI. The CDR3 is CASSRTGGTEAFF. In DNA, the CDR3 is TGTGCCAGCAGTCGTACAGGGGGCACTGAAGCTTTCTTT.